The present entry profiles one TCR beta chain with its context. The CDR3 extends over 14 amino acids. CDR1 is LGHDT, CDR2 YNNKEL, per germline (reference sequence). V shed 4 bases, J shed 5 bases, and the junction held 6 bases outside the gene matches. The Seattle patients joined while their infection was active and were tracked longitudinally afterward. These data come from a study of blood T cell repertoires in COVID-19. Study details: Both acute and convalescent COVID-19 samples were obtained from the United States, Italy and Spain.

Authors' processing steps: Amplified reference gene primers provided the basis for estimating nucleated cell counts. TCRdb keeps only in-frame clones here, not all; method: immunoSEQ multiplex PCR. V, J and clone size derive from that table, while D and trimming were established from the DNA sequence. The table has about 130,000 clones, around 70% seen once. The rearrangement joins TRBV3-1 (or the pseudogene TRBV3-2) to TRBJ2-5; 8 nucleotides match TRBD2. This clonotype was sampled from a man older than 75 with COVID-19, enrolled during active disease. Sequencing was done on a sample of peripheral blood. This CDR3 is CASSRLAKGETQYF. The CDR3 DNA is TGTGCCAGCAGCCGACTAGCGAAGGGGGAGACCCAGTACTTC.